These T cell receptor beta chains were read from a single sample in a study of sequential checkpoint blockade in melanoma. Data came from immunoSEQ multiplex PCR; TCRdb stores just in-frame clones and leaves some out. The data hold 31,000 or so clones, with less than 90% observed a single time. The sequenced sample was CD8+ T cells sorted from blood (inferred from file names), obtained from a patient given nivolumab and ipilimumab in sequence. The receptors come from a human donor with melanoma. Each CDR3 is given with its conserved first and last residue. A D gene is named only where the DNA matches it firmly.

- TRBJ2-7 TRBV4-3 CASSQVQGVAYEQYF TGCGCCAGCAGCCAAGTACAGGGCGTAGCGTACGAGCAGTACTTC
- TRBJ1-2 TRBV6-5 CASSYSFGEGVGGYTF TGTGCCAGCAGTTACTCATTCGGTGAAGGGGTGGGAGGCTACACCTTC
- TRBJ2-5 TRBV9 CASSVDSEETQYF TGTGCCAGCAGCGTCGACAGTGAAGAGACCCAGTACTTC
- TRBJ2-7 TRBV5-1 CASSSRRGTNYEQYF TGCGCCAGCAGCTCCCGAAGGGGGACCAACTACGAGCAGTACTTC
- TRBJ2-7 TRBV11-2 CASSFGSGRTYEQYF TGTGCCAGCAGCTTCGGTAGCGGCCGGACTTACGAGCAGTACTTC
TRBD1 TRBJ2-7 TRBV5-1 CASSLEGQPYEQYF TGCGCCAGCAGCTTGGAGGGACAGCCCTACGAGCAGTACTTC
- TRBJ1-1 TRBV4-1 CASSQGVSRTEAFF TGCGCCAGCAGCCAGGGAGTGAGTCGCACTGAAGCTTTCTTT
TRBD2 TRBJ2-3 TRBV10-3 CAINYRLAGGEPSTDTQYF TGTGCCATCAACTACAGACTAGCGGGGGGCGAACCTAGCACAGATACGCAGTATTTT
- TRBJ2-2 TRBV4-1 CASSQGNRVSPGELFF TGCGCCAGCAGCCAAGGGAACCGGGTCTCCCCCGGGGAGCTGTTTTTT
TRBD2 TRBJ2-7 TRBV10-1 CASSESGIIYEQYF TGCGCCAGCAGTGAAAGCGGGATAATTTACGAGCAGTACTTC
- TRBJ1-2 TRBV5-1 CASSLRSGTMEGYTF TGCGCCAGCAGCTTAAGATCCGGGACAATGGAGGGCTACACCTTC
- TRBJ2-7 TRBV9 CASSVGSRQGQQYF TGTGCCAGCAGCGTAGGATCGAGGCAGGGCCAGCAGTACTTC